These 23 T cell receptor beta chains originate from one sample sequenced in a study of STAT5B mutations in CD4+ large granular lymphocyte leukemia. Generated by immunoSEQ multiplex PCR, the TCRdb table keeps only in-frame clones and is missing some. The profile shows tens of thousands of clones, 65% to 70% of them singletons. The sample was CD4+ T cells from blood buffy coats. The receptor source for this set is a human donor in good health.

The rearrangement links TRBV7-2 to TRBJ2-5, with 12 bases lining up with TRBD2. The CDR3 sequence is 14 residues long. Trimming cost V 6 bases and J 4 bases; bases outside gene matches: 3. In germline, CDR1 is SGHTA, CDR2 FQGNSA. The CDR3 coding sequence is TGTGCCAGCAGTCCTAGCGGGGGGGGAGAGACCCAGTACTTC. Its protein product is CASSPSGGGETQYF.

The V call is TRBV25-1, the J call TRBJ1-4; tentatively, D is TRBD1 (5 bases). The V end lost 5 bases, the J end lost 0 bases, and 19 bases lay between the germline ends. Germline V CDR1 and CDR2: MGHDK, SYGVNS. The length of the CDR3 is 18 residues. The CDR3 reads CASSSGGGYPSTNEKLFF. The CDR3 DNA reads TGTGCCAGCAGTTCCGGGGGGGGGTACCCTTCAACTAATGAAAAACTGTTTTTT.

The table lists this clone with a few counts. The rearrangement links TRBV5-5 to TRBJ2-3; D not certain. Trimming cost V 4 bases and J 4 bases, with 10 bases left between them. CDR1 is SGHKS and CDR2 is YYEKEE in the germline V gene (reference sequence). The CDR3 is 13 residues long. The CDR3 DNA is TGTGCCAGCAGCAACCCTGCCCCAGATACGCAGTATTTT. It encodes CASSNPAPDTQYF. The variable domain in full, with the rest retrieved from reference TRBV5-5 and TRBJ2-3, is DAGVTQSPTHLIKTRGQQVTLRCSPISGHKSVSWYQQVLGQGPQFIFQYYEKEERGRGNFPDRFSARQFPNYSSELNVNALLLGDSALYLCASSNPAPDTQYFGPGTRLTVL.

This clone was counted once. The chain employs TRBV5-1 and TRBJ1-3; tentative D call: TRBD1 (5 bases). From germline, CDR1 is SGHRS and CDR2 YFSETQ. V was trimmed by 4 bases and J by 3 bases, leaving 17 bases between them. The CDR3 has 16 amino acids. Here the CDR3 DNA reads TGCGCCAGCAGCATGGGACTCTCGCCTCTTGGAAACACCATATATTTT. This encodes CASSMGLSPLGNTIYF.

The chain joins TRBV7-2 to TRBJ1-2, with D possibly matching TRBD1 (5 bases). The CDR3 length is 14 residues. V lost 0 bases and J lost 5, with 10 bases in between. From germline, CDR1 is SGHTA and CDR2 FQGNSA. The CDR3 loop is CASSLAAGLYGYTF. CDR3 DNA sequence: TGTGCCAGCAGCTTAGCGGCAGGGTTATATGGCTACACCTTC. The variable domain in full, with the rest retrieved from reference TRBV7-2 and TRBJ1-2, is GAGVSQSPSNKVTEKGKDVELRCDPISGHTALYWYRQSLGQGLEFLIYFQGNSAPDKSGLPSDRFSAERTGGSVSTLTIQRTQQEDSAVYLCASSLAAGLYGYTFGSGTRLTVV.

The chain couples TRBV19 to TRBJ2-3; 10 bases line up with TRBD2. The CDR3 extends over 14 amino acids. J was trimmed by 8 bases and V by 9 bases; bases with no gene match: 11. Germline CDR1 LNHDA, CDR2 SQIVND (reference sequence). The CDR3 coding sequence is TGTGCCAGCTGGAGCGGGGGGGCGGGCAGTACGCAGTATTTT. Protein: CASWSGGAGSTQYF.

The table lists this clone with a few counts. J is TRBJ1-6 and V is TRBV2; D remains ambiguous. The V gene's germline CDR1 is SNHLY and CDR2 FYNNEI. Trimming shortened V by 0 bases and J by 10 bases, and 4 bases separated the two germline ends. CDR3 length: 12 residues. For the CDR3, the DNA is TGTGCCAGCAGTGAAGCGCGGTCACCCCTCCACTTT. Its protein product is CASSEARSPLHF.

The V call is TRBV18, the J call TRBJ2-7; tentative D call: TRBD1 (5 bases). CDR1 and CDR2 (germline): KGHSH, LQKENI. This CDR3 is built from 13 residues. Trimming took 7 bases from V and 6 from J, leaving 16 bases between them. DNA for the CDR3: TGTGCCAGCTTTCAGGGCGGCGGAATCGAGCAGTACTTC. Translating gives CASFQGGGIEQYF.

This rearrangement joins TRBV5-1 to TRBJ1-4; D is undetermined. The CDR3 sequence is 15 residues long. V was pared by 4 bases and J by 7 bases, with 17 bases between. Per the germline V gene, CDR1 is SGHRS and CDR2 is YFSETQ. CDR3 sequence: CASSPDMRAGEKLFF. The CDR3 DNA reads TGCGCCAGCAGCCCTGACATGAGGGCCGGTGAAAAACTGTTTTTT. The complete variable domain, with remaining parts taken from reference TRBV5-1 and TRBJ1-4, reads KAGVTQTPRYLIKTRGQQVTLSCSPISGHRSVSWYQQTPGQGLQFLFEYFSETQRNKGNFPGRFSGRQFSNSRSEMNVSTLELGDSALYLCASSPDMRAGEKLFFGSGTQLSVL.

CDR3 protein: CASSWVNSNQPQHF. Here the CDR3 DNA reads TGTGCCAGCAGCTGGGTGAATAGCAATCAGCCCCAGCATTTT. The chain carries TRBV7-2 and TRBJ1-5, with D uncertain. The CDR3 consists of 14 residues. The V gene's germline CDR1 is SGHTA and CDR2 FQGNSA. Between the trimmed V and J ends, which lost 4 bases and 0 bases, there was a span of 7 bases.

This sequence joins TRBV19 and TRBJ2-1; TRBD2 might be the D (5 bases). This CDR3 region has 15 residues. The V end was cut by 9 bases, the J end by 3 bases, with 18 bases between. Germline-derived CDR1 and CDR2 are LNHDA and SQIVND (reference sequence). The CDR3 loop is CASSQRDSGYNEQFF. For the CDR3, the DNA is TGTGCCAGCTCTCAGAGGGATAGTGGCTACAATGAGCAGTTCTTC.

The CDR3 region is CASSPDFWLGVSGNTIYF. The DNA of the CDR3 is TGTGCCAGCAGCCCCGATTTTTGGCTGGGGGTCTCTGGAAACACCATATATTTT. The chain recombines TRBV5-5 with TRBJ1-3; possible D gene TRBD1, 5 bases. Germline CDR1 is SGHKS and CDR2 is YYEKEE (reference sequence). V was shortened by 4 bases and J by 0 bases, with 20 bases between the two germline ends. CDR3 length: 18 residues.

The rearrangement joins TRBV7-9 to TRBJ2-3; 8 bases agree with TRBD1. CDR3 length equals 17 residues. The ends lost 0 bases at V and 1 base at J; junction bases unmatched: 6. CDR1 is SEHNR and CDR2 is FQNEAQ in the germline V gene (reference sequence). In DNA form, the CDR3 reads TGTGCCAGCAGCTTAGCCCGGACAGGGAGAGGCACAGATACGCAGTATTTT. This sequence encodes CASSLARTGRGTDTQYF.

V is TRBV9 and J is TRBJ2-3, with TRBD2 matching 14 bases. CDR1 and CDR2 from the germline V gene are SGDLS and YYNGEE. This CDR3 region has 17 residues. J was trimmed by 4 bases and V by 2 bases; bases with no gene match: 6. The chain's CDR3 is CASSVTSGGALPDTQYF. The DNA for the CDR3 is TGTGCCAGCAGCGTGACTAGCGGGGGGGCCTTGCCAGATACGCAGTATTTT.

The CDR3 region is CASSRAGGTLYGYTF. DNA for the CDR3: TGTGCCAGCAGCCGAGCGGGGGGGACACTCTATGGCTACACCTTC. The rearrangement links TRBV7-9 to TRBJ1-2; TRBD1 is a possible D gene (6 bases). Trimming pared 5 bases from V and 4 bases from J, leaving 17 bases between. CDR3 length: 15 amino acids. Germline CDR1 and CDR2: SEHNR and FQNEAQ (reference sequence).

The sample holds one count of this clone. The chain carries TRBV14 and TRBJ1-1; 9 bases are a match to TRBD1. The CDR3 runs to 14 residues. Losses at the gene ends were 8 bases for V and 4 bases for J; bases not matched to a gene: 8. Germline V gene data show CDR1 as SGHDN and CDR2 as FVKESK. The CDR3 loop is CASATGGAGTEAFF. Here the CDR3 DNA reads TGTGCCAGCGCTACAGGGGGCGCGGGCACTGAAGCTTTCTTT.

The rearrangement uses TRBV9 and TRBJ1-6, with a tentative D call TRBD1 (5 bases). The germline V and J ends were trimmed by 4 bases and 8 bases, with 13 bases remaining between them. Looked up from germline, CDR1 is SGDLS and CDR2 is YYNGEE. The CDR3 spans 14 residues. In nucleotides, the CDR3 is TGTGCCAGCAGCCCCCGTATGGGGGATTCACCCCTCCACTTT. Amino acid sequence: CASSPRMGDSPLHF.

J is TRBJ2-3 and V is TRBV7-3; 11 nucleotides agree with TRBD2. CDR3 size: 17 residues. Germline values: CDR1 SGHTA, CDR2 FQGTGA. The V segment lost 3 bases and the J segment 0 bases; nucleotides outside the gene matches: 5. CDR3 sequence reads: CASSLGTSGPSTDTQYF. In DNA form, the CDR3 reads TGTGCCAGCAGCTTGGGGACTAGCGGACCTAGCACAGATACGCAGTATTTT.

The chain employs TRBV7-2 and TRBJ1-2; D remains ambiguous. Germline CDR1 reads SGHTA; CDR2 reads FQGNSA. The V gene lost 5 bases and the J gene lost 11 bases, with 18 bases spanning the gap. The CDR3 has 13 residues. CDR3 sequence: CASSLPPQRTYTF. The CDR3 DNA is TGTGCCAGCAGCCTCCCCCCACAGCGAACGTACACCTTC.

This clone was seen just once. The CDR3 loop is CASSQERVAFTGEVREKLFF. The CDR3 coding sequence is TGCGCCAGCAGCCAAGAACGTGTGGCCTTTACAGGGGAGGTTCGCGAAAAACTGTTTTTT. The chain carries TRBV4-3 and TRBJ1-4; 7 nucleotides agree with TRBD1. V trimming: 0 bases; J trimming: 8 bases; junction bases outside the gene matches: 21. In germline, CDR1 is LGHNA, CDR2 YSLEER. This CDR3 region has 20 residues.

The chain employs TRBV25-1 and TRBJ1-3; tentatively, D is TRBD1 (5 bases). The germline V gene has CDR1 MGHDK and CDR2 SYGVNS. The V and J ends lost 6 bases and 4 bases respectively, with 7 bases between them. The CDR3 loop spans 12 amino acids. For the CDR3, the DNA is TGTGCCAGCAGGGGGCCAGGAAACACCATATATTTT. Amino acids: CASRGPGNTIYF.

A few counts support this clone. The chain carries TRBV5-6 and TRBJ1-5; D remains unclear. The CDR3 is 14 amino acids. The germline V and J ends were trimmed by 5 bases and 1 base, with 10 bases remaining between them. CDR1 is SGHDT, CDR2 YYEEEE, per germline. Written as DNA, the CDR3 is TGTGCCAGCAGTTCTAAACAGAGCAATCAGCCCCAGCATTTT. Translating it yields CASSSKQSNQPQHF.

The V call is TRBV6-1, the J call TRBJ2-2; D call uncertain. Trimming took off 8 bases at V and 3 bases at J, with 13 bases between the two ends. The CDR3 has 14 residues. Germline V gives CDR1 MNHNS, CDR2 SASEGT. CDR3 in DNA: TGTGCCAGCCGCCCCTTCAGCGACACCGGGGAGCTGTTTTTT. Its protein product is CASRPFSDTGELFF.